This TCR beta chain was sequenced in a study of blood T cell repertoires in COVID-19 (dated by TCRdb to 2020 to 2022). Describing the broader study: The collaborator samples originated in the United States, Italy and Spain and spanned the acute and convalescent phases of COVID-19. The material from the prospective study consisted of cDNA or gDNA derived from T cells, B-cell-depleted T cells, or PBMCs. Deeply sampled blood TCRbeta repertoires from subjects exposed to, actively infected with, or recovered from COVID-19 were included in the dataset. The repertoires were made available in a free public database intended to serve as a resource for research on the immune response to SARS-CoV-2. Samples were obtained from the ongoing ImmuneRACE study (first 160 participants) and from about 1,300 subjects provided by 6 global collaborators. A de-identified subject ID, COVID-19 status, age in years and sex were almost always included in the sample metadata. Where HLA class I and class II types were available, the types were taken from metadata supplied by the sample provider, not from assay-based typing. Points the paper makes about the study in general: The quantity of clinical and demographic metadata differed by source and by participant and was supplied without curation.

The immunoSEQ Assay, a bias-controlled multiplex PCR, was used to amplify TCRbeta CDR3 regions from genomic DNA. The published analysis was carried out like this. The number of nucleated cells in each sample was estimated from the amplification of reference gene primers within the assay. Sequence reads were collapsed and filtered to measure the absolute abundance of every unique TCRbeta CDR3 rearrangement. For each sample, productive Simpson clonality was calculated by taking the square root of Simpson's diversity index across productive rearrangements. As stored in TCRdb, this immuneACCESS dataset retains in-frame rearrangements with V and J assigned. A fraction of the clones does not appear; measured against another copy, unresolved V genes explain less than half of the discrepancy, and the remainder lacks a known reason. V and J calls plus clone size are reproduced from that table; the DNA served to infer D and trimming. For this sample the table gives 150,000 or so clones, of which approximately 80% were detected only once. About 40% of the sample goes to the ten largest clones.

This clone occurred once. Its antigen remains unidentified. No much larger clone is present one base from it, and per-base qualities are unavailable. V is reduced by 7 bases and J by 4 bases, leaving a spacing of 14 bases between them. The CDR3 holds 14 amino acids from the cysteine to the phenylalanine. Only the CDR3 DNA is retained, 42 bases long and in frame from the first base. According to the germline V gene, CDR1 reads SGHTS and CDR2 reads YDEGEE. Collaborating institutions collected whole blood in K2EDTA tubes following their own protocols. For TCRbeta analysis, collaborators shipped samples in one of three forms: frozen whole blood, isolated PBMCs, or DNA extracted from either of those sample types.

This chain joins TRBV5-8 to TRBJ2-2; the D gene cannot be named for sure. The source material was peripheral blood. This TCR was sampled from a human donor in a cohort sampled during active COVID-19. This receptor carries the CDR3 CASLNLRSTGELFF. The DNA reads as follows: TGTGCCAGCCTCAACCTGAGGAGCACCGGGGAGCTGTTTTTT.